Listed below are T cell receptor beta chains from one sample, sequenced in a study of siplizumab effects on memory and regulatory T cells. Produced via immunoSEQ multiplex PCR; TCRdb's table is partial and in-frame only. The sample shows some 120,000 clones, around 94% of them seen only once. Sequenced input: non-Treg CD4+ T cells sorted from blood. Receptors originate from a human donor in good health. CDR3s leave out the opening cysteine and the closing phenylalanine or tryptophan.

V gene,CDR3 length,J gene,CDR3 protein
TRBV27,11,TRBJ2-3,ASQGLGSDTQY
TRBV18,13,TRBJ1-1,ASSPGSGSRAEAF
TRBV9,12,TRBJ1-6,ASRTGTANSPLH
TRBV10-3,8,TRBJ2-3,AIGTDTQY
TRBV15,12,TRBJ1-3,ATSRDGGANTIY
TRBV9,9,TRBJ1-2,ASSSNYGYT
TRBV10-2,15,TRBJ2-7,ASSESKLARLPYEQY
TRBV29-1,10,TRBJ2-1,SVRDGYNEQF
TRBV2,12,TRBJ2-5,ASRPGTFQETQY
TRBV5-1,12,TRBJ1-4,ASSLVGSNEKLF
TRBV5-1,13,TRBJ2-1,ASSPPAGGYNEQF
TRBV11-3,11,TRBJ2-7,ASSLRGDYEQY
TRBV6-5,12,TRBJ2-3,ASSFNSPGDTQY
TRBV5-1,13,TRBJ1-1,ASTVEDRKNTEAF